What follows describes a single T cell receptor (beta chain). Its antigen is unidentified. Measured with immunoSEQ multiplex PCR; TCRdb has only the in-frame clones, and not every one. The sample contains approximately 170,000 clones, about 92% of which appear only once. The data belong to a study of T cell responses to AZD1222 COVID-19 vaccine. Overall study: Pooled in the analysis were second doses at about 4 or about 12 weeks.

Germline values: CDR1 SSHAT, CDR2 FNYEAQ (reference sequence). This CDR3 is built from 13 residues. V shed 5 bases and J shed 6 bases, with 12 bases lying between them. Study-level points and caveats: Spike-specific TCR depth and breadth grew after two AZD1222 doses. In the spike-specific TCR repertoire, nearly half reportedly target unmutated variant regions. White British ancestry dominated among donors, who included more females, and clonal diversity was possibly underestimated.

The material was peripheral blood, obtained on day 0 of AZD1222 vaccination. The receptor was derived from an adult in good health. This chain uses TRBV7-7 with TRBJ2-3; D ambiguous. The CDR3 region has the DNA TGTGCCAGCAGCCTTGGACGGGCCGATACGCAGTATTTT. It translates to CASSLGRADTQYF.